This T cell receptor beta chain was identified during a study of PD-1 blockade in classical Hodgkin lymphoma. Germline CDR1 and CDR2: SGHAT and FQNNGV. The CDR3 has 13 amino acids. Trimming pared 3 bases from V and 6 bases from J, leaving 12 bases between. Clones were read by immunoSEQ multiplex PCR, and TCRdb kept only the in-frame ones, dropping some. The profile shows over 25,000 clones, around 71% of them singletons. All patients experienced relapse after autologous stem cell transplantation, and brentuximab vedotin exposure was variable. Only one count was recorded for this clone. The clonotype originates from a human donor with classical Hodgkin lymphoma. Material: peripheral blood mononuclear cells (PBMCs), obtained before the second cycle of nivolumab. The V call is TRBV11-2, the J call TRBJ2-7, with D possibly matching TRBD1 (6 bases). DNA for the CDR3: TGTGCCAGCAGCTTGGGACCGGACAGCGAGCAGTACTTC. It is translated as CASSLGPDSEQYF.